This is a list of T cell receptor beta chains from one sample in a study of shared clonotypes between healthy human individuals. Clones were sequenced by immunoSEQ multiplex PCR, and TCRdb holds only the in-frame ones, with some missing. The top ten clones hold less than 0.35% of a sample with hundreds of thousands of clones, 95% to 98% of them seen once. What was sequenced was naive CD8+ T cells sorted from blood. These receptor sequences come from a man in his thirties or forties in good health. Each CDR3 is given with its conserved first and last residue. The order of the fields is J gene, clone size, V gene, D gene, CDR3 DNA, CDR3 protein. A D gene is named only where the DNA matches it firmly. A clone size is listed for some rows: how often the clone was seen (once, few, many), or a class if it is expanded.

J gene: TRBJ2-3
clone size: NA
V gene: TRBV7-2
D gene: TRBD2
CDR3 DNA: TGTGCCAGCAGCTGGCCTACTAGCGGGACCATCACAGATACGCAGTATTTT
CDR3 protein: CASSWPTSGTITDTQYF

J gene: TRBJ2-7
clone size: NA
V gene: TRBV5-4
D gene: NA
CDR3 DNA: TGTGCCAGCAGCTTAACTTTAGACTACGAGCAGTACTTC
CDR3 protein: CASSLTLDYEQYF

J gene: TRBJ1-2
clone size: NA
V gene: TRBV29-1
D gene: NA
CDR3 DNA: TGCAGCACTACAGGGACGGGCTACACCTTC
CDR3 protein: CSTTGTGYTF

J gene: TRBJ2-1
clone size: NA
V gene: TRBV4-1
D gene: NA
CDR3 DNA: TGCGCCAGCAGCCAAGGGTCGTTCCTAGCGACAGAAAATGAGCAGTTCTTC
CDR3 protein: CASSQGSFLATENEQFF

J gene: TRBJ2-3
clone size: NA
V gene: TRBV9
D gene: TRBD1
CDR3 DNA: TGTGCCAGCAGCTCAGACAGGGAATACACAGATACGCAGTATTTT
CDR3 protein: CASSSDREYTDTQYF

J gene: TRBJ2-1
clone size: NA
V gene: TRBV29-1
D gene: NA
CDR3 DNA: TGCAGCCCCCGGATTGCGGACTACAATGAGCAGTTCTTC
CDR3 protein: CSPRIADYNEQFF

J gene: TRBJ2-1
clone size: NA
V gene: TRBV11-2
D gene: NA
CDR3 DNA: TGTGCCAGCAGCCTCGGCGGGGGCTATGAGCAGTTCTTC
CDR3 protein: CASSLGGGYEQFF

J gene: TRBJ2-7
clone size: NA
V gene: TRBV6-6
D gene: TRBD1
CDR3 DNA: TGTGCCAGCAGTTCGGGACAGGGGGCGTACGAGCAGTACTTC
CDR3 protein: CASSSGQGAYEQYF

J gene: TRBJ2-7
clone size: NA
V gene: TRBV6-1
D gene: TRBD2
CDR3 DNA: TGTGCCAGCAGGCGGGGGTCGAACTACGAGCAGTACTTC
CDR3 protein: CASRRGSNYEQYF

J gene: TRBJ1-1
clone size: NA
V gene: TRBV7-9
D gene: TRBD1
CDR3 DNA: TGTGCCAGCAGGCCGGACAGGGAAGAAGCTTTCTTT
CDR3 protein: CASRPDREEAFF

J gene: TRBJ1-2
clone size: NA
V gene: TRBV15
D gene: TRBD1
CDR3 DNA: TGTGCCACCAGCAGAGATCGGGGGACAGGGCTACTCCAAGGCTACACCTTC
CDR3 protein: CATSRDRGTGLLQGYTF

J gene: TRBJ2-7
clone size: NA
V gene: TRBV5-4
D gene: NA
CDR3 DNA: TGTGCCAGCAGCTTAAGCTTTGACGAGCAGTACTTC
CDR3 protein: CASSLSFDEQYF

J gene: TRBJ1-1
clone size: NA
V gene: TRBV6-1
D gene: TRBD1
CDR3 DNA: TGTGCCAGCACCTCGGACAGGGGAGGTAAGACTGAAGCTTTCTTT
CDR3 protein: CASTSDRGGKTEAFF

J gene: TRBJ1-2
clone size: once
V gene: TRBV6-5
D gene: NA
CDR3 DNA: TGTGCCAGCAGTCCCCCTGGAGGAGGCTACACCTTC
CDR3 protein: CASSPPGGGYTF

J gene: TRBJ2-1
clone size: NA
V gene: TRBV5-1
D gene: NA
CDR3 DNA: TGCGCCAGCAGCTTGGAAGATTCTGAGCAGTTCTTC
CDR3 protein: CASSLEDSEQFF

J gene: TRBJ1-2
clone size: NA
V gene: TRBV18
D gene: NA
CDR3 DNA: TGTGCCAGCTCACAAACCGGAGGGAACTATGGCTACACCTTC
CDR3 protein: CASSQTGGNYGYTF

J gene: TRBJ2-1
clone size: NA
V gene: TRBV11-2
D gene: TRBD2
CDR3 DNA: TGTGCCAGCAGCTTAGTAGCGGGGCACAATGAGCAGTTCTTC
CDR3 protein: CASSLVAGHNEQFF

J gene: TRBJ1-2
clone size: NA
V gene: TRBV14
D gene: TRBD1
CDR3 DNA: TGTGCCAGCAGCCAAAGGGGGACAGGGGGCATCTATGGCTACACCTTC
CDR3 protein: CASSQRGTGGIYGYTF

J gene: TRBJ2-2
clone size: NA
V gene: TRBV13
D gene: NA
CDR3 DNA: TGTGCCAGCAGCTTAATACGGAACACCGGGGAGCTGTTTTTT
CDR3 protein: CASSLIRNTGELFF

J gene: TRBJ2-7
clone size: once
V gene: TRBV7-8
D gene: NA
CDR3 DNA: TGTGCCAGCAGCTTAGGTACTGCACCAGGCTACGAGCAGTACTTC
CDR3 protein: CASSLGTAPGYEQYF

J gene: TRBJ2-1
clone size: NA
V gene: TRBV27
D gene: TRBD1
CDR3 DNA: TGTGCCAGCAGTTTCTGGACAGGGGAGAATGAGCAGTTCTTC
CDR3 protein: CASSFWTGENEQFF

J gene: TRBJ2-5
clone size: NA
V gene: TRBV19
D gene: NA
CDR3 DNA: TGTGCCAGTAGTGTGGGGACCGCAGGAGGTGAGACCCAGTACTTC
CDR3 protein: CASSVGTAGGETQYF

J gene: TRBJ2-1
clone size: NA
V gene: TRBV29-1
D gene: NA
CDR3 DNA: TGCAGCGTCTACCCGATAGGGAGTGGTGAGCAGTTCTTC
CDR3 protein: CSVYPIGSGEQFF

J gene: TRBJ2-7
clone size: NA
V gene: TRBV7-3
D gene: NA
CDR3 DNA: TGTGCCAGCAGCTCTGAGGGTCTTAACGAGCAGTACTTC
CDR3 protein: CASSSEGLNEQYF

J gene: TRBJ2-7
clone size: NA
V gene: TRBV5-1
D gene: NA
CDR3 DNA: TGCGCCAGCAGCTTTGGGTACGAGCAGTACTTC
CDR3 protein: CASSFGYEQYF

J gene: TRBJ2-7
clone size: NA
V gene: TRBV5-5
D gene: NA
CDR3 DNA: TGTGCCAGCAGCCTCCGGGACCCTCTACGCGAGCAGTACTTC
CDR3 protein: CASSLRDPLREQYF

J gene: TRBJ2-5
clone size: NA
V gene: TRBV30
D gene: TRBD2
CDR3 DNA: TGTGCCTGGAGCTCTTTGGCCAGCGGGAGCCCAGAGACCCAGTACTTC
CDR3 protein: CAWSSLASGSPETQYF

J gene: TRBJ2-2
clone size: NA
V gene: TRBV4-1
D gene: NA
CDR3 DNA: TGCGCCAGCAGCCAAATTGTACCGCGAGAGCTGTTTTTT
CDR3 protein: CASSQIVPRELFF

J gene: TRBJ2-5
clone size: NA
V gene: TRBV9
D gene: NA
CDR3 DNA: TGTGCCAGCAGCGTACAAGGGGGGTTGGAGACCCAGTACTTC
CDR3 protein: CASSVQGGLETQYF

J gene: TRBJ2-7
clone size: NA
V gene: TRBV2
D gene: NA
CDR3 DNA: TGTGCCAGCAGTGATTTGGGTACCTCCTACGAGCAGTACTTC
CDR3 protein: CASSDLGTSYEQYF

J gene: TRBJ1-2
clone size: NA
V gene: TRBV5-6
D gene: NA
CDR3 DNA: TGTGCCAGCAGCCCCACCTCGGGGAACTATGGCTACACCTTC
CDR3 protein: CASSPTSGNYGYTF

J gene: TRBJ2-5
clone size: NA
V gene: TRBV7-3
D gene: NA
CDR3 DNA: TGTGCCAGCAGCTTGAGGGGGGGATCCCCAGGAACCCAGTACTTC
CDR3 protein: CASSLRGGSPGTQYF

J gene: TRBJ1-1
clone size: once
V gene: TRBV6-6
D gene: NA
CDR3 DNA: TGTGCCAGCAGTATACGGACGACTGAAGCTTTCTTT
CDR3 protein: CASSIRTTEAFF

J gene: TRBJ2-7
clone size: NA
V gene: TRBV27
D gene: NA
CDR3 DNA: TGTGCCAGCAGTTTAAGGGGGTTTGGCTTCTACGAGCAGTACTTC
CDR3 protein: CASSLRGFGFYEQYF

J gene: TRBJ2-5
clone size: NA
V gene: TRBV11-2
D gene: TRBD2
CDR3 DNA: TGTGCCAGCAGCTCGGGACTAGCGCCTTCCCAGTACTTC
CDR3 protein: CASSSGLAPSQYF

J gene: TRBJ2-1
clone size: NA
V gene: TRBV15
D gene: NA
CDR3 DNA: TGTGCCACCAGCAGAGAAGTCGGGGCCTACAATGAGCAGTTCTTC
CDR3 protein: CATSREVGAYNEQFF

J gene: TRBJ2-3
clone size: NA
V gene: TRBV13
D gene: NA
CDR3 DNA: TGTGCCAGCAGCTCAAGGGACCGCGGTGTTTTAGATACGCAGTATTTT
CDR3 protein: CASSSRDRGVLDTQYF

J gene: TRBJ2-7
clone size: once
V gene: TRBV4-1
D gene: NA
CDR3 DNA: TGCGCCAGCAGCCAAAGAGCAGGGTCCCGCTCCTACGAGCAGTACTTC
CDR3 protein: CASSQRAGSRSYEQYF

J gene: TRBJ2-1
clone size: NA
V gene: TRBV29-1
D gene: NA
CDR3 DNA: TGCAGCGTCGATCTGACAGGCTACAATGAGCAGTTCTTC
CDR3 protein: CSVDLTGYNEQFF

J gene: TRBJ2-7
clone size: NA
V gene: TRBV5-1
D gene: NA
CDR3 DNA: TGCGCCAGCAGCTTGGATCCAGGCTACGAGCAGTACTTC
CDR3 protein: CASSLDPGYEQYF